These 32 T cell receptor beta chains came from one sample sequenced in a study of T cells after yellow fever vaccination. From the 5' RACE reads, TCRdb called clonotypes with MiXCR, one entry per CDR3 protein. The sample yields approximately 610,000 distinct CDR3 sequences, approximately 16% seen once. The sample here was PBMCs, taken 5 days after the first yellow fever vaccination. The receptors here all came from a man between 18 and 29 years old who received the YFV17D yellow fever vaccine.

The chain uses TRBV20-1 and TRBJ1-5; D unresolved. V lost 0 bases, J lost 2 bases, and 11 bases lay in between. The CDR3 covers 15 residues. The V gene's germline CDR1 is DFQATT and CDR2 SNEGSKA (reference sequence). The CDR3 loop reads CSARDRVGGNQPQHF. The DNA of the CDR3 is TGCAGTGCTAGAGATCGTGTCGGGGGCAATCAGCCCCAGCATTTT.

This clonotype occurred many times. The DNA of the CDR3 is TGTGCCAGCAGCGTAGGGCCGGGACTAGCGGGGGGACAAGAGACCCAGTACTTC. This gives the protein CASSVGPGLAGGQETQYF. This chain uses TRBV9 with TRBJ2-5; TRBD2 agrees at 15 bases. With 0 bases clipped from V and 2 bases from J, the junction kept 5 bases outside the gene matches. Germline V gene lookup returns CDR1 SGDLS and CDR2 YYNGEE. This CDR3 is 18 amino acids long.

CDR3 DNA: TGCGCCAGCAGGTCGGGAAAATATTCACCCCTCCACTTT. This gives the protein CASRSGKYSPLHF. The chain recombines TRBV10-1 with TRBJ1-6; D gene ambiguous. Germline V gene data show CDR1 as WNHNN and CDR2 as SYGVQD (reference sequence). V dropped 6 bases and J dropped 8 bases, with 11 bases sitting between them. The CDR3 is 13 amino acids.

This clonotype was counted a few times. The chain links TRBV20-1 to TRBJ1-6, with 9 positions matching TRBD1. CDR1 DFQATT and CDR2 SNEGSKA come from the germline V gene (reference sequence). The ends lost 5 bases at V and 9 bases at J; junction bases unmatched: 8. The CDR3 totals 14 residues. The CDR3 region is CSADPGQGRSPLHF. The CDR3 DNA sequence: TGCAGTGCTGACCCGGGACAGGGACGTTCACCCCTCCACTTT.

This clonotype was seen a few times. The chain links TRBV7-9 to TRBJ2-3; either TRBD1 or TRBD2 may fit D (5 bases each). The germline CDR1 and CDR2 sequences are SEHNR and FQNEAQ (reference sequence). Trimming removed 4 bases at V and 3 bases at J, with 14 bases between. This CDR3 is 15 amino acids long. CDR3 nucleotides: TGTGCCAGCAGCTCGCCGGGGCCGGGGACAGATACGCAGTATTTT. Its protein is CASSSPGPGTDTQYF. Full variable domain (missing parts from reference TRBV7-9 and TRBJ2-3): DTGVSQNPRHKITKRGQNVTFRCDPISEHNRLYWYRQTLGQGPEFLTYFQNEAQLEKSRLLSDRFSAERPKGSFSTLEIQRTEQGDSAMYLCASSSPGPGTDTQYFGPGTRLTVL.

This rearrangement joins TRBV12-3 or TRBV12-4 to TRBJ1-1; 9 nucleotides match TRBD1. J was trimmed by 11 bases and V by 6 bases; bases with no gene match: 16. The CDR3 spans 15 residues. CDR3 amino acids: CASRKEPTGGWEAFF. CDR3 bases: TGTGCCAGCAGAAAAGAGCCTACAGGGGGCTGGGAGGCTTTCTTT.

This clonotype was recorded a few times. This chain links TRBV12-3 or TRBV12-4 with TRBJ2-7, with D tentatively TRBD1 or TRBD2 (5 bases each). The length of the CDR3 is 13 residues. V was cut by 3 bases and J by 3 bases, with 9 bases left in between. The CDR3 DNA reads as TGTGCCAGCAGTTTGGGACGGAACTACGAGCAGTACGTC. Translation gives CASSLGRNYEQYV.

In this sample, this clonotype turned up a few times. DNA for the CDR3: TGCGCCAGCAGCCAAGATTGGGGCAGTTGGGACCCCTATGGCTACACCTTC. Translating it yields CASSQDWGSWDPYGYTF. This chain links TRBV4-3 with TRBJ1-2; a possible D gene is TRBD1 (5 bases). The CDR3 length is 17 residues. Looked up from germline, CDR1 is LGHNA and CDR2 is YSLEER. V shed 0 bases and J shed 4 bases, with 18 bases lying between them.

This clonotype has more than one count but fewer than ten. This sequence joins TRBV6-5 and TRBJ2-5; D gene ambiguous. The V gene's germline CDR1 is MNHEY and CDR2 SVGAGI. The CDR3 extends over 13 amino acids. Between the trimmed V and J ends, which lost 5 bases and 4 bases, there was a span of 11 bases. CDR3 nucleotides: TGTGCCAGCAGTAACCTGGTTAGAGAGACCCAGTACTTC. As protein: CASSNLVRETQYF.

This clonotype was counted a few times. The CDR3 bases are TGCGCCAGCAGCCAAGCACGTGGGGAGACCCAGTACTTC. Translation gives CASSQARGETQYF. The chain is built from TRBV4-1 and TRBJ2-5; D unclear. This CDR3 has 13 amino acids. The V gene lost 1 base and the J gene lost 5 bases, with 8 bases spanning the gap. Germline-derived CDR1 and CDR2 are MGHRA and YSYEKL.

This clonotype has at least ten counts. This sequence joins TRBV14 and TRBJ2-2, with no clear D. Germline loops: CDR1 SGHDN, CDR2 FVKESK. V lost 0 bases to trimming and J lost 8 bases, with 10 bases between them. This CDR3 comprises 14 residues. CDR3: CASSQDVWDGELFF. The CDR3 DNA reads as TGTGCCAGCAGCCAAGATGTGTGGGATGGGGAGCTGTTTTTT.

The V gene is TRBV7-3, the J gene TRBJ2-1, with 7 bases identical to TRBD2. Germline CDR1 is SGHTA and CDR2 is FQGTGA. Unmatched junction bases numbered 7, after V lost 8 bases and J lost 9 bases. The CDR3 contains 12 residues. The chain's CDR3 is CASGGGGSEQFF. CDR3 coding DNA: TGTGCCAGCGGCGGGGGTGGGAGTGAGCAGTTCTTC. Drawing the rest from reference TRBV7-3 and TRBJ2-1, the complete variable domain is GAGVSQTPSNKVTEKGKYVELRCDPISGHTALYWYRQSLGQGPEFLIYFQGTGAADDSGLPNDRFFAVRPEGSVSTLKIQRTERGDSAVYLCASGGGGSEQFFGPGTRLTVL.

This clonotype occurred a few times. The rearrangement links TRBV7-2 to TRBJ2-7; 7 nucleotides line up with TRBD1. Germline CDR1 and CDR2: SGHTA and FQGNSA. V shed 7 bases, J shed 4 bases, and the junction held 7 bases outside the gene matches. The CDR3 has 13 residues. The CDR3 spells CASTQGVGYEQYF. DNA of the CDR3: TGTGCCAGCACTCAGGGGGTTGGGTACGAGCAGTACTTC.

This clonotype was counted at least ten times. The chain uses TRBV7-9 and TRBJ1-2; D is undetermined. Germline assignment: CDR1 SEHNR and CDR2 FQNEAQ (reference sequence). V dropped 0 bases and J dropped 2 bases, with 4 bases sitting between them. The CDR3 totals 13 residues. CDR3 amino acids: CASSLALNYGYTF. DNA for the CDR3: TGTGCCAGCAGCTTAGCGCTAAACTATGGCTACACCTTC.

In its sample, this clonotype was seen a few times. The chain has TRBV4-3 and TRBJ1-1; a possible D gene is TRBD1 (5 bases). V dropped 3 bases and J dropped 3 bases, with 14 bases sitting between them. Germline CDR1 LGHNA, CDR2 YSLEER. The CDR3 is 15 residues long. Here the CDR3 reads CASSHSGRRHTEAFF. The CDR3 nucleotides read TGCGCCAGCAGCCACTCGGGACGGAGGCACACTGAAGCTTTCTTT.

This clonotype has more than one count but fewer than ten. As DNA, the CDR3 is TGTGCCAGCAGTGAGGGACAGGGGATTAGCAATCAGCCCCAGCATTTT. It encodes CASSEGQGISNQPQHF. The rearrangement joins TRBV6-1 to TRBJ1-5; 10 bases fit TRBD1. CDR1 and CDR2 (germline): MNHNS, SASEGT. J lost 0 bases, V lost 3 bases, and 2 bases had no gene match. The CDR3 is 16 amino acids.

This clonotype came up a few times. The chain employs TRBV12-3 or TRBV12-4 and TRBJ1-6, with 8 bases matching TRBD1. Unmatched junction bases numbered 8, after V lost 6 bases and J lost 10 bases. This CDR3 spans 14 amino acids. Written as DNA, the CDR3 is TGTGCCAGCAGGGCGACAGGGGTGTACTCACCCCTCCACTTT. Translation gives CASRATGVYSPLHF.

This chain joins TRBV19 and TRBJ2-3, with 14 bases that match TRBD2. Trimming at V came to 7 bases and at J to 4 bases, leaving 4 bases not matched to a gene. Germline loops: CDR1 LNHDA, CDR2 SQIVND (reference sequence). The CDR3 runs 15 residues. CDR3 bases: TGTGCCAGTACAAAGACTAGCGGGGGGGCAGATACGCAGTATTTT. Protein sequence: CASTKTSGGADTQYF.

The V call is TRBV12-3 or TRBV12-4, the J call TRBJ1-1; tentative D call: TRBD1 (5 bases). CDR3 length equals 12 residues. The V gene lost 5 bases and the J gene lost 7 bases, with 11 bases spanning the gap. The CDR3 DNA is TGTGCCAGCAGTGGGGGACGGGTTGAAGCTTTCTTT. It codes for CASSGGRVEAFF.

This clonotype was counted between two and nine times. The chain employs TRBV11-2 and TRBJ2-2; D gene ambiguous. Germline-derived CDR1 and CDR2 are SGHAT and FQNNGV. The CDR3 has 15 amino acids. Trimming took 8 bases from V and 7 from J, leaving 20 bases between them. The CDR3 is CASRRLFGSSGELFF. The DNA for the CDR3 is TGTGCCAGCCGCCGATTATTCGGGTCCAGCGGGGAGCTGTTTTTT.

The gene calls are TRBV6-5 and TRBJ2-3, with 10 bases identical to TRBD1. Germline V CDR1 and CDR2: MNHEY, SVGAGI. J gave up 6 bases and V 2 bases, and 17 bases lay outside the gene matches. The CDR3 contains 19 residues. As DNA, the CDR3 is TGTGCCAGCAGTTACCGTGGGCGGACAGGGGGTCAAGTAACGGATACGCAGTATTTT. This gives the protein CASSYRGRTGGQVTDTQYF.

The genes are TRBV14 and TRBJ2-7; D is unclear. V was clipped by 1 base and J by 2 bases, with 6 bases between them. This CDR3 spans 13 amino acids. Germline lookup yields CDR1 SGHDN and CDR2 FVKESK. The CDR3 DNA reads as TGTGCCAGCAGCCAAGTTGCGGCCTACGAGCAGTACTTC. As protein: CASSQVAAYEQYF.

J is TRBJ2-7 and V is TRBV10-3; D gene ambiguous. This CDR3 region has 13 residues. From germline, CDR1 is ENHRY and CDR2 SYGVKD. V was clipped by 4 bases and J by 1 base, with 8 bases between them. This CDR3 reads CAISVRLSYEQYV. CDR3 bases: TGTGCCATCAGTGTCAGGTTGTCCTACGAGCAGTACGTC.

The chain links TRBV4-1 to TRBJ2-7, with D perhaps given as TRBD1 or TRBD2 (6 bases each). The CDR3 spans 14 residues. CDR1 is MGHRA, CDR2 YSYEKL, per germline. V was clipped by 2 bases and J by 7 bases, with 15 bases between them. The CDR3 coding sequence is TGCGCCAGCAGCCAAAGTCGGGGGCCGGGGGAGCAGTACGTC. Its protein product is CASSQSRGPGEQYV.

This clonotype turned up a few times. The genes are TRBV9 and TRBJ1-4, with D possibly matching TRBD1 (6 bases). Germline CDR1 is SGDLS and CDR2 is YYNGEE. This CDR3 has 14 residues. The V gene lost 0 bases and the J gene lost 13 bases, with 16 bases spanning the gap. The CDR3 loop reads CASSVGAGAGGLFF. CDR3 bases: TGTGCCAGCAGCGTAGGGGCAGGGGCTGGCGGACTGTTTTTT. The full variable domain, its missing parts supplied by reference TRBV9 and TRBJ1-4, is DSGVTQTPKHLITATGQRVTLRCSPRSGDLSVYWYQQSLDQGLQFLIQYYNGEERAKGNILERFSAQQFPDLHSELNLSSLELGDSALYFCASSVGAGAGGLFFGSGTQLSVL.

This clonotype was detected only a few times. This chain joins TRBV5-6 and TRBJ2-2; 7 bases fit TRBD2. With 0 bases clipped from V and 5 bases from J, the junction kept 4 bases outside the gene matches. There are 15 residues in the CDR3. The germline V gene encodes CDR1 SGHDT and CDR2 YYEEEE. The CDR3 bases are TGTGCCAGCAGCTTGGTTCGCGGGGGAACCGGGGAGCTGTTTTTT. It encodes CASSLVRGGTGELFF.

This clonotype was picked up many times. The chain uses TRBV12-3 or TRBV12-4 and TRBJ1-1; 8 bases are shared with TRBD1. The CDR3 length is 15 residues. The junction had 3 bases not matched to a gene; V was cut back by 2 bases and J by 1 base. The CDR3 spells CASSLTGTGNTEAFF. CDR3 DNA: TGTGCCAGCAGTTTAACCGGGACAGGGAACACTGAAGCTTTCTTT.

This rearrangement joins TRBV27 to TRBJ2-3, with 8 bases lining up with TRBD2. Germline CDR1 reads MNHEY; CDR2 reads SMNVEV (reference sequence). J gave up 5 bases and V 5 bases, and 9 bases lay outside the gene matches. The CDR3 contains 15 residues. The CDR3 DNA reads as TGTGCCAGCAGTCTGGGGACACGGGGGGGAGATACGCAGTATTTT. Amino acid sequence: CASSLGTRGGDTQYF.

This clonotype was found a few times. The J gene is TRBJ2-5, the V gene TRBV7-2, with 9 nucleotides matching TRBD2. Germline V gene sequence: CDR1 SGHTA, CDR2 FQGNSA. CDR3 length: 17 amino acids. J lost 1 base, V lost 3 bases, and 9 bases had no gene match. The CDR3 DNA sequence: TGTGCCAGCAGCTTTTCACTACTAGCGGGCACCCAAGAGACCCAGTACTTC. Translating gives CASSFSLLAGTQETQYF.

The table lists this clonotype with many counts. One end of the junction is discordant with germline, which a read error may explain. This rearrangement joins TRBV11-2 to TRBJ2-1; D assignment may be TRBD1 or TRBD2 (5 bases each). The germline CDR1 and CDR2 sequences are SGHAT and FQNNGV. The CDR3 sequence is 17 residues long. The CDR3 region has the DNA TGTGCCAGCAGCTTAGAGTACAGGTGGGAGTCCTCCAATGAGCAGTTCTTC. Translation gives CASSLEYRWESSNEQFF.

The CDR3 coding sequence is TGTGCCAGCAGCTCACCGGGACAGGGATCGAACACCGGGGAGCTGTTTTTT. This translates into CASSSPGQGSNTGELFF. V and J are TRBV7-2 and TRBJ2-2, with 9 bases fitting TRBD1. There are 17 residues in the CDR3. J was trimmed by 0 bases and V by 4 bases; bases with no gene match: 6. The germline V gene encodes CDR1 SGHTA and CDR2 FQGNSA.

The chain carries TRBV7-2 and TRBJ2-1; TRBD2 aligns across 11 bases. This CDR3 is 16 amino acids long. The J segment lost 4 bases and the V segment lost 2 bases, leaving 4 bases of the junction unmatched. From germline, CDR1 is SGHTA and CDR2 FQGNSA. The CDR3 is CASSLSLAGGYNEQFF. CDR3 DNA: TGTGCCAGCAGCTTAAGTCTAGCGGGGGGTTACAATGAGCAGTTCTTC.